This T cell receptor beta chain is from a study of PD-L1 blockade in urothelial cancer. The count of this clone is one. This CDR3 region has 15 residues. Trimming removed 5 bases from V and 4 bases from J; junction bases left unmatched: 9. Germline lookup yields CDR1 SGHDT and CDR2 YYEEEE. Using immunoSEQ multiplex PCR, the repertoire was profiled, and TCRdb retains in-frame clones only, with some absent. The table shows roughly 100,000 clones, with about 85% occurring only once. This rearrangement joins TRBV5-6 to TRBJ2-7, with 10 bases lining up with TRBD2. The sequence was collected from a man aged 50 to 60 with urothelial cancer. The specimen was PBMCs, collected around atezolizumab (anti-PD-L1) treatment. The CDR3 here is CASRMGPSGGYEQYF. The CDR3 nucleotides read TGTGCCAGCAGGATGGGACCTAGCGGGGGTTACGAGCAGTACTTC. The entire variable domain, with the rest obtained from reference TRBV5-6 and TRBJ2-7, is as follows: DAGVTQSPTHLIKTRGQQVTLRCSPKSGHDTVSWYQQALGQGPQFIFQYYEEEERQRGNFPDRFSGHQFPNYSSELNVNALLLGDSALYLCASRMGPSGGYEQYFGPGTRLTVT.